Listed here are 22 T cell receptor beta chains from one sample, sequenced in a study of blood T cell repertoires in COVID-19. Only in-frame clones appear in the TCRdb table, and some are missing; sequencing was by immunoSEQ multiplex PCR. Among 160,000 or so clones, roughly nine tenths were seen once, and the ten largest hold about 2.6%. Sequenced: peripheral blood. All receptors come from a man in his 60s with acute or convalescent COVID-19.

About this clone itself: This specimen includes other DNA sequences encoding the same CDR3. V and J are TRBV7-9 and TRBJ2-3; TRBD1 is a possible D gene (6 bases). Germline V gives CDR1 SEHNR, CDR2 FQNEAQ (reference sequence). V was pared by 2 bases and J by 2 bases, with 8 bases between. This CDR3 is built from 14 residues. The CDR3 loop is CASSLQGSTDTQYF. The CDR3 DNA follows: TGTGCCAGCAGCTTACAGGGGTCCACAGATACGCAGTATTTT.

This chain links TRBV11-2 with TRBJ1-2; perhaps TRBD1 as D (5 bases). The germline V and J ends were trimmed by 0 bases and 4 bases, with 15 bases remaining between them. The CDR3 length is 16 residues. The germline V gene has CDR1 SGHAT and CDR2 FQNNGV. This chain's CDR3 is CASSLDQSGSAYGYTF. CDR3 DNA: TGTGCCAGCAGCTTAGATCAATCAGGGTCGGCCTATGGCTACACCTTC.

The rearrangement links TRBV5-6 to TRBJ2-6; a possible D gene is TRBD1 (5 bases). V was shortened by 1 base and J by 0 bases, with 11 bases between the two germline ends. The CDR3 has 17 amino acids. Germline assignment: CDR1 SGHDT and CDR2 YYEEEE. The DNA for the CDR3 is TGTGCCAGCAGCTTGCCAGGGCCGAACTCTGGGGCCAACGTCCTGACTTTC. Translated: CASSLPGPNSGANVLTF.

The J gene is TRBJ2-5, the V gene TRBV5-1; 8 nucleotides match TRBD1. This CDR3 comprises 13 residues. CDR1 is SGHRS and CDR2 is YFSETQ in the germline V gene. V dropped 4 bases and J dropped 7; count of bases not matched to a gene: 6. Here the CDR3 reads CASSPGQGPTQYF. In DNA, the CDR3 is TGCGCCAGCAGCCCCGGACAGGGACCGACCCAGTACTTC.

The CDR3 protein is CASSGVRGPTDTQYF. CDR3 in DNA: TGTGCCAGCAGCGGGGTGAGGGGGCCGACAGATACGCAGTATTTT. The V call is TRBV6-5, the J call TRBJ2-3; 7 nucleotides match TRBD1. CDR1 is MNHEY, CDR2 SVGAGI, per germline. This CDR3 has 15 amino acids. Unmatched junction bases numbered 9, after V lost 6 bases and J lost 3 bases.

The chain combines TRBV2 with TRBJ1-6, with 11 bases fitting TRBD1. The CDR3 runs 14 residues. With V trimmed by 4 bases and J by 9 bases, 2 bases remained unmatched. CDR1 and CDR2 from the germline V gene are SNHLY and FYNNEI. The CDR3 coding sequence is TGTGCCAGCAGTGCGGACAGGGGGCTTTCACCCCTCCACTTT. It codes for CASSADRGLSPLHF.

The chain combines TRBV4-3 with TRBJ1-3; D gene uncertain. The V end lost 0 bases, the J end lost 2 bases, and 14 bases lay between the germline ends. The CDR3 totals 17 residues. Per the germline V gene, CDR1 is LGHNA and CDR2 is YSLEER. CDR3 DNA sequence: TGCGCCAGCAGCCAAGAATTGAGTGCCTATACTGGAAACACCATATATTTT. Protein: CASSQELSAYTGNTIYF.

CDR3 residues: CASSFSSVSYEQYF. The CDR3 DNA follows: TGTGCCAGCAGCTTTTCTTCAGTAAGCTACGAGCAGTACTTC. The chain links TRBV7-2 to TRBJ2-7, with D uncertain. Germline V CDR1 and CDR2: SGHTA, FQGNSA. Trimming removed 3 bases from V and 3 bases from J, with 12 bases in between. The CDR3 spans 14 residues.

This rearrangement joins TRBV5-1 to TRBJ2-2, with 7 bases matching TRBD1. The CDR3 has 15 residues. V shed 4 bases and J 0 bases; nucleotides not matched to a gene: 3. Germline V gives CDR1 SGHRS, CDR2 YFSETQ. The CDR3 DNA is TGCGCCAGCAGCCGGGACAGCTCGAACACCGGGGAGCTGTTTTTT. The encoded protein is CASSRDSSNTGELFF.

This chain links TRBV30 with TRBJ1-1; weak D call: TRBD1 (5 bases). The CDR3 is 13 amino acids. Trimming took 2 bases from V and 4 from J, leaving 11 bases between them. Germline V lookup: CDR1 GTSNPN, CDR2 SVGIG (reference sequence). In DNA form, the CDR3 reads TGTGCCTGGAGTAAGGGGTTTTTCACTGAAGCTTTCTTT. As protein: CAWSKGFFTEAFF.

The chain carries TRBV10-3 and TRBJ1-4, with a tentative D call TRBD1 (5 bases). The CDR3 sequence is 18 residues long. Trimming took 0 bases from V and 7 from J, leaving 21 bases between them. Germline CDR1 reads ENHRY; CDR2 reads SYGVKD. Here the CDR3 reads CAISESYLLGGVCEKLFF. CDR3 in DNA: TGTGCCATCAGTGAGTCGTATCTGTTGGGGGGGGTTTGTGAAAAACTGTTTTTT.

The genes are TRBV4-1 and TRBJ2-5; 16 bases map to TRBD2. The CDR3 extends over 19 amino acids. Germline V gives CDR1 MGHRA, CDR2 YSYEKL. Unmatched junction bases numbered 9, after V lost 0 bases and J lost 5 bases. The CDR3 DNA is TGCGCCAGCAGCCAAGAACGTGGGACTAGCGGGGGGGCTTTCGAGACCCAGTACTTC. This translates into CASSQERGTSGGAFETQYF.

This CDR3 is CASSLVAGTSGANTGELFF. CDR3 in DNA: TGTGCCAGCAGCTTAGTGGCTGGGACTAGCGGGGCTAACACCGGGGAGCTGTTTTTT. V and J are TRBV7-6 and TRBJ2-2; TRBD2 aligns across 13 bases. The CDR3 runs 19 residues. Germline V gene data show CDR1 as SGHVS and CDR2 as FNYEAQ. V lost 1 base and J lost 2; bases outside the gene matches: 7. The complete variable domain, with remaining parts taken from reference TRBV7-6 and TRBJ2-2, reads GAGVSQSPRYKVTKRGQDVALRCDPISGHVSLYWYRQALGQGPEFLTYFNYEAQQDKSGLPNDRFSAERPEGSISTLTIQRTEQRDSAMYRCASSLVAGTSGANTGELFFGEGSRLTVL.

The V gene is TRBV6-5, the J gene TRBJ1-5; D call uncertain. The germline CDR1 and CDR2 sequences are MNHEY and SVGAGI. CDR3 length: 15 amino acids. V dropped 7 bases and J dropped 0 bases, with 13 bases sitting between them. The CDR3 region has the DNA TGTGCCAGCAAGAACAGCCCGAATAGCAATCAGCCCCAGCATTTT. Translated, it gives CASKNSPNSNQPQHF.

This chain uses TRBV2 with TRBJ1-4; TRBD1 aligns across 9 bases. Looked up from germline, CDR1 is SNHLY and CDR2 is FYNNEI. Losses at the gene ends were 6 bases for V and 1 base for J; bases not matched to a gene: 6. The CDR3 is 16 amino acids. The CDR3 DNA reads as TGTGCCAGCAGATCCGGGACAGGGTTAACTAATGAAAAACTGTTTTTT. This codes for CASRSGTGLTNEKLFF.

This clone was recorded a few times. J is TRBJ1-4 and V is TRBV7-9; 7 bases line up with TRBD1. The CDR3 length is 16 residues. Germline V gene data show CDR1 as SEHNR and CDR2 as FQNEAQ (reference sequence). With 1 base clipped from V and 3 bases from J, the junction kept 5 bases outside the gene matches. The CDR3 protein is CASSLGQGDANEKLFF. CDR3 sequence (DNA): TGTGCCAGCAGCTTAGGACAGGGTGATGCTAATGAAAAACTGTTTTTT.

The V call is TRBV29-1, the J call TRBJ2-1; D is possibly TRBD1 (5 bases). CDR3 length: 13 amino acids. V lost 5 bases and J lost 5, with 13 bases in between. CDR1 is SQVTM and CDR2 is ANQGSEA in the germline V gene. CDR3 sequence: CSVYGALDNEQFF. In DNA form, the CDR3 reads TGCAGCGTTTATGGGGCTCTGGACAATGAGCAGTTCTTC.

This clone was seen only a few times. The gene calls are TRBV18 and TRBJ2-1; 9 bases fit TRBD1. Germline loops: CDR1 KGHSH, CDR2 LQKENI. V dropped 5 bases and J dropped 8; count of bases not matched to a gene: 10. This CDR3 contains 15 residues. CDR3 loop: CASSKDRGALHEQFF. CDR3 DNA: TGTGCCAGCTCAAAGGACAGGGGCGCCTTACATGAGCAGTTCTTC. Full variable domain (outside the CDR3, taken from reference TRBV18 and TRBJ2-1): NAGVMQNPRHLVRRRGQEARLRCSPMKGHSHVYWYRQLPEEGLKFMVYLQKENIIDESGMPKERFSAEFPKEGPSILRIQQVVRGDSAAYFCASSKDRGALHEQFFGPGTRLTVL.

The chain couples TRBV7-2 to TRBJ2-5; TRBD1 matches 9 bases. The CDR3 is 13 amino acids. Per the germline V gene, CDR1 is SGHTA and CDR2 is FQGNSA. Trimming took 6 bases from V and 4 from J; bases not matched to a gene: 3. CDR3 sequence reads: CASRRQGGETQYF. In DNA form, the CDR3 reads TGTGCCAGCAGGAGACAGGGGGGAGAGACCCAGTACTTC.

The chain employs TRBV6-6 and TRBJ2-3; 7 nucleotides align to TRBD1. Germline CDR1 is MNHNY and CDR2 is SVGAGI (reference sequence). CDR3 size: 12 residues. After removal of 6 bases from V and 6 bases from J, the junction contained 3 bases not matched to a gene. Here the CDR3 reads CASRGGSDTQYF. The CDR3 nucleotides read TGTGCCAGCAGAGGGGGCTCCGATACGCAGTATTTT.

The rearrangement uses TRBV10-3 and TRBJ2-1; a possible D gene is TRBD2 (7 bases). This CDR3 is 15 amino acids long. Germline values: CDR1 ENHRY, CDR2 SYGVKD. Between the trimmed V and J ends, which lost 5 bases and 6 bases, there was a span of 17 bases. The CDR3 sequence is CAISRRGGPSNEQFF. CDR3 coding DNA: TGTGCCATCAGTCGGCGCGGGGGCCCGAGCAATGAGCAGTTCTTC.

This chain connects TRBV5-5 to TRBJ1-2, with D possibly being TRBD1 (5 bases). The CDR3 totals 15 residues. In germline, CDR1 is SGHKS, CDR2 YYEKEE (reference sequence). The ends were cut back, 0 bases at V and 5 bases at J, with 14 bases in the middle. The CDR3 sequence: CASSLGPDTRYGYTF. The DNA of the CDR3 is TGTGCCAGCAGCTTGGGGCCGGACACACGATATGGCTACACCTTC.